A selection of T cell receptor beta chains follows, all from one sample in a study of blood T cell repertoires in COVID-19. The data were produced by immunoSEQ multiplex PCR, yet TCRdb's version contains in-frame clones alone and is incomplete. This repertoire shows 250,000 to 400,000 clones, about 88% found once; its top ten account for around 2.5%. The material sequenced was PBMCs or T cells enriched from blood (not recorded which). The receptors come from a man aged 55 to 70 who had recovered from COVID-19. Both conserved end residues are part of each CDR3. Fields, in order: clone size, D gene, V gene, J gene, CDR3 protein, CDR3 DNA. A D gene is named only where the DNA matches it firmly. A clone size is listed for some rows: how often the clone was seen (once, few, many), or a class if it is expanded.

-	-	TRBV18	TRBJ1-1	CASSLSRAGLRNTEAFF	TGTGCCAGCTCACTATCTCGGGCAGGGCTCCGGAACACTGAAGCTTTCTTT
-	-	TRBV24-1	TRBJ1-5	CATRGIGRAAFAYDQPQHF	TGTGCCACCAGGGGCATTGGCAGGGCGGCGTTCGCCTACGATCAGCCCCAGCATTTT
-	-	TRBV19	TRBJ2-7	CASMQGHLRPYEQYF	TGTGCCAGTATGCAGGGACATCTCAGACCATACGAGCAGTACTTC
-	-	TRBV7-2	TRBJ1-1	CASSTTALNTEAFF	TGTGCCAGCAGCACAACAGCACTGAACACTGAAGCTTTCTTT
once	TRBD1	TRBV19	TRBJ1-4	CATRDRGNEKLFF	TGTGCCACTAGGGACAGGGGGAATGAAAAACTGTTTTTT
-	-	TRBV5-4	TRBJ1-1	CASSSTVNTEAFF	TGTGCCAGCAGTTCTACAGTGAACACTGAAGCTTTCTTT
-	TRBD1	TRBV7-9	TRBJ1-1	CASSPGTGVTEAFF	TGTGCCAGCAGCCCCGGGACAGGGGTAACTGAAGCTTTCTTT
-	TRBD2	TRBV6-5	TRBJ2-1	CASSSWTSGSNEQFF	TGTGCCAGCAGTTCTTGGACTAGCGGGAGCAATGAGCAGTTCTTC
-	-	TRBV12-3/TRBV12-4	TRBJ2-7	CASRGAEQYF	TGTGCCAGCAGAGGAGCCGAGCAGTACTTC
-	TRBD2	TRBV7-7	TRBJ2-5	CASSLGLAETQYF	TGTGCTAGCAGCTTAGGACTAGCCGAGACCCAGTACTTC
-	-	TRBV3-1/TRBV3-2	TRBJ1-1	CASSQSVGDTEAFF	TGTGCCAGCAGCCAAAGCGTAGGGGACACTGAAGCTTTCTTT
-	TRBD2	TRBV11-2	TRBJ2-1	CASRSTRLAGVNEQFF	TGTGCCAGCAGAAGCACCCGGCTAGCGGGAGTCAATGAGCAGTTCTTC
once	-	TRBV27	TRBJ2-2	CASSRGTGELFF	TGTGCCAGCAGTCGGGGAACCGGGGAGCTGTTTTTT
-	TRBD1	TRBV9	TRBJ1-2	CASSSGQGSYGYTF	TGTGCCAGCAGTTCGGGACAGGGGAGCTATGGCTACACCTTC
-	-	TRBV5-1	TRBJ2-1	CASSGDNSGEQFF	TGCGCCAGCAGCGGGGACAATTCCGGTGAGCAGTTCTTC
-	TRBD2	TRBV7-3	TRBJ2-1	CASSPTSGGTGPYYNEQFF	TGTGCCAGCAGTCCCACTAGCGGGGGCACAGGTCCTTACTACAATGAGCAGTTCTTC
-	-	TRBV30	TRBJ2-7	CAWRKFVRSSYEQYF	TGTGCCTGGAGAAAATTTGTCCGGAGCTCCTACGAGCAGTACTTC
-	TRBD1	TRBV2	TRBJ2-7	CATTGTGTYEQYF	TGTGCCACCACCGGGACAGGGACCTACGAGCAGTACTTC
-	TRBD1	TRBV3-1/TRBV3-2	TRBJ1-1	CASSPGGNTEAFF	TGTGCCAGCAGCCCAGGGGGGAACACTGAAGCTTTCTTT
-	TRBD2	TRBV7-2	TRBJ2-7	CASSSRLAGGTPSSYEQYF	TGTGCCAGCAGCTCCCGACTAGCGGGAGGGACTCCAAGCTCCTACGAGCAGTACTTC